Below, 29 T cell receptor beta chains from the same sample are listed, as sequenced in a study of glioma-infiltrating T cells. The iRepertoire nested amplicon-rescue multiplex PCR amplified TCR alpha and beta CDR3s from RNA. MiXCR was run by TCRdb on the multiplex PCR reads, yielding one entry per CDR3 protein. The sample lists about 210,000 distinct CDR3 sequences; 30% to 40% were seen once. Sequencing used glioma tissue, nonneoplastic brain tissue, or PBMCs (not recorded which). These receptors all come from a human donor with low-grade glioma or glioblastoma, undergoing nonglioma brain surgery, or in good health (not recorded which).

The J gene is TRBJ1-1, the V gene TRBV27; D is unclear. Trimming removed 1 base from V and 4 bases from J, with 7 bases in between. The CDR3 covers 13 residues. Germline CDR1 MNHEY, CDR2 SMNVEV (reference sequence). Here the CDR3 DNA reads TGTGCCAGCAGTTTATTAGGGAGCACTGAAGCTTTCTTT. It encodes CASSLLGSTEAFF.

A remark on this clonotype: A much larger clone lies one base from this, so it may be a read error. The chain employs TRBV18 and TRBJ1-1; no reliable D call. Looked up from germline, CDR1 is KGHSH and CDR2 is LQKENI. This CDR3 is built from 16 residues. The V gene lost 6 bases and the J gene lost 0 bases, with 17 bases spanning the gap. CDR3 protein: CASSSQTHGMNTEAFF. For the CDR3, the DNA is TGTGCCAGCTCGTCCCAGACGCATGGGATGAACACTGAAGCTTTCTTT. Filled out from reference TRBV18 and TRBJ1-1, the complete variable domain reads NAGVMQNPRHLVRRRGQEARLRCSPMKGHSHVYWYRQLPEEGLKFMVYLQKENIIDESGMPKERFSAEFPKEGPSILRIQQVVRGDSAAYFCASSSQTHGMNTEAFFGQGTRLTVV.

This sequence joins TRBV5-1 and TRBJ2-1; D is perhaps TRBD1 or TRBD2 (5 bases each). With 4 bases removed from V and 5 bases from J, the gap between germline ends came to 7 bases. The germline V gene has CDR1 SGHRS and CDR2 YFSETQ. The CDR3 covers 12 residues. CDR3 sequence: CASSLGDNEQFF. The CDR3 DNA sequence: TGCGCCAGCAGCCTGGGGGACAATGAGCAGTTCTTC.

This clonotype was observed many times. The gene calls are TRBV28 and TRBJ2-7; D is undetermined. Germline CDR1 MDHEN, CDR2 SYDVKM. The CDR3 length is 13 residues. Between the trimmed V and J ends, which lost 7 bases and 3 bases, there was a span of 13 bases. The CDR3 reads CASTLDGNYEQYF. The DNA of the CDR3 is TGTGCCAGCACCCTCGACGGAAACTACGAGCAGTACTTC.

With respect to this clonotype: Relative to the germline gene, one junction end is altered; a read error may explain this. The chain couples TRBV7-6 to TRBJ2-3; 7 bases fit TRBD2. The CDR3 covers 13 residues. Germline V CDR1 and CDR2: SGHVS, FNYEAQ. The CDR3: CARSLDAGDTKYF. In DNA form, the CDR3 reads TGTGCTAGAAGCTTAGACGCGGGAGATACGAAGTATTTT.

A note on this clonotype: An end of the junction does not agree with germline; a read error may underlie this. V gene TRBV4-3 combines with J gene TRBJ2-7; tentatively, D is TRBD1 (6 bases). The CDR3 is made up of 16 amino acids. Germline CDR1 reads LGHNA; CDR2 reads YSLEER. The CDR3 reads CASSQGGWDNRYERYF. The CDR3 region has the DNA TGCGCCAGCAGCCAAGGGGGTTGGGACAACCGCTACGAGCGGTACTTC.

This clonotype turned up a few times. The J gene is TRBJ1-2, the V gene TRBV12-3 or TRBV12-4, with 7 bases matching TRBD1. The CDR3 is made up of 16 amino acids. Unmatched junction bases numbered 4, after V lost 0 bases and J lost 0 bases. Here the CDR3 DNA reads TGTGCCAGCAGTTTAGCCGGGACAGTCACTAACTATGGCTACACCTTC. Residues: CASSLAGTVTNYGYTF.

Turning to this clonotype: This may be a read error: a much more frequent sequence differs by one nucleotide. The chain carries TRBV29-1 and TRBJ1-1, with D perhaps matching TRBD1 (6 bases). The CDR3 has 12 residues. CDR1 and CDR2 (germline): SQVTM, ANQGSEA. CDR3 in amino acids: CSVRVGDTEALF. CDR3 nucleotide sequence: TGCAGCGTTCGGGTAGGGGACACTGAAGCTTTATTT.

The CDR3 DNA sequence: TGTGCCAGCAGTTTACTTTCAGGACAGGGCTTCAAAGAGCAGTACTTC. Its translation: CASSLLSGQGFKEQYF. This chain uses TRBV12-3 or TRBV12-4 with TRBJ2-7; 8 bases fit TRBD1. The CDR3 covers 16 residues. The V segment lost 2 bases and the J segment 7 bases; nucleotides outside the gene matches: 13.

This clonotype was observed many times. The chain links TRBV11-2 to TRBJ2-7; a possible D gene is TRBD1 (5 bases). The germline CDR1 and CDR2 sequences are SGHAT and FQNNGV. The CDR3 contains 14 residues. V lost 5 bases to trimming and J lost 2 bases, with 13 bases between them. The CDR3 nucleotides read TGTGCCAGCAGCATCCTCGACAGACCCTACGAGCAGTACTTC. Its protein is CASSILDRPYEQYF. Filled out from reference TRBV11-2 and TRBJ2-7, the complete variable domain reads EAGVAQSPRYKIIEKRQSVAFWCNPISGHATLYWYQQILGQGPKLLIQFQNNGVVDDSQLPKDRFSAERLKGVDSTLKIQPAKLEDSAVYLCASSILDRPYEQYFGPGTRLTVT.

This clonotype has a count of ten or more. V and J are TRBV7-8 and TRBJ2-7; TRBD2 aligns across 7 bases. The junction had 10 bases not matched to a gene; V was cut back by 5 bases and J by 3 bases. Germline assignment: CDR1 SGHVS and CDR2 FQNEAQ. The CDR3 covers 15 residues. The CDR3 protein is CASSRTGGRDYEQYF. The CDR3 nucleotides read TGTGCCAGCAGCCGCACTGGGGGGAGGGACTACGAGCAGTACTTC.

This clonotype was observed many times. The chain has TRBV27 and TRBJ1-1; D remains unclear. CDR3 length equals 13 residues. Between the trimmed V and J ends, which lost 2 bases and 4 bases, there was a span of 8 bases. Germline CDR1 is MNHEY and CDR2 is SMNVEV (reference sequence). The CDR3 sequence is CASSLARGTEAFF. For the CDR3, the DNA is TGTGCCAGCAGTTTAGCCCGGGGCACTGAAGCTTTCTTT.

This chain uses TRBV10-3 with TRBJ1-5; D is ambiguous. This CDR3 comprises 13 residues. V was clipped by 3 bases and J by 7 bases, with 10 bases between them. The germline gives CDR1 ENHRY, CDR2 SYGVKD. DNA for the CDR3: TGTGCCATCAGTGAAGTTGACGAGCAGCCCCAGCATTTT. This gives the protein CAISEVDEQPQHF.

This clonotype occurred many times. The genes are TRBV4-3 and TRBJ2-7, with D perhaps assigned TRBD1 or TRBD2 (6 bases each). The CDR3 spans 15 residues. Between the trimmed V and J ends, which lost 2 bases and 2 bases, there was a span of 13 bases. Germline CDR1 and CDR2: LGHNA and YSLEER. The CDR3 DNA is TGCGCCAGCAGCCAAAATGCGGGACAAGCCTACGAGCAGTACTTC. As protein: CASSQNAGQAYEQYF.

Note on this clonotype: Possible read error: a much larger clone is one base away. The gene calls are TRBV7-8 and TRBJ2-7; D uncertain. The CDR3 length is 15 residues. The germline V gene has CDR1 SGHVS and CDR2 FQNEAQ. The V end was cut by 7 bases, the J end by 4 bases, with 20 bases between. The CDR3 nucleotides are TGTGCCAGCAACTCATCCATGGGAACCCATTACGAGCAGTACTTC. The encoded protein is CASNSSMGTHYEQYF.

This clonotype has just one count. Compared with germline, one end of the junction differs, possibly owing to a read error. This rearrangement joins TRBV28 to TRBJ1-2, with D unresolved. CDR3 length: 15 residues. Germline lookup yields CDR1 MDHEN and CDR2 SYDVKM. The CDR3 DNA sequence: TGTGCCAGCAGTTCATCCCGGTACTGGTCCTATGGCTACCCCTTC. Translation: CASSSSRYWSYGYPF.

This clonotype appeared a single time. It may be a read error: a sequence one base away is much more abundant. V is TRBV12-3 or TRBV12-4 and J is TRBJ1-1; D uncertain. The CDR3 has 14 amino acids. V dropped 5 bases and J dropped 1 base, with 11 bases sitting between them. Here the CDR3 DNA reads TGTGCCAGCAGTCCGAGGACGGGGAACACTGAAGCTTTCTTT. It yields the protein CASSPRTGNTEAFF.

At least ten counts were recorded for this clonotype. The chain carries TRBV20-1 and TRBJ2-3; D might be TRBD1 or TRBD2, each matching 5 bases. This CDR3 is built from 12 residues. V was clipped by 5 bases and J by 7 bases, with 13 bases between them. Germline V gives CDR1 DFQATT, CDR2 SNEGSKA (reference sequence). CDR3 protein: CSAGTWENTQYF. The DNA of the CDR3 is TGCAGTGCTGGGACCTGGGAGAATACGCAGTATTTT.

Note on this clonotype: Since a much larger clone is just one base distant, this may be a read error. This chain connects TRBV6-6 to TRBJ2-1; the D is unclear. The germline gives CDR1 MNHNY, CDR2 SVGAGI (reference sequence). Trimming left V 0 bases short and J 13 bases short, with 13 bases between. The CDR3 totals 13 residues. CDR3 DNA: TGTGCCAGCAGTTACTCTGCAGGAACTGATCAGTTCTTC. It is translated as CASSYSAGTDQFF.

At least ten counts were recorded for this clonotype. The gene calls are TRBV19 and TRBJ2-5; D may be TRBD1 (8 bases). The germline V gene has CDR1 LNHDA and CDR2 SQIVND (reference sequence). With 2 bases removed from V and 3 bases from J, the gap between germline ends came to 16 bases. The CDR3 consists of 16 residues. This CDR3 is CASSITYRGGEETQYF. CDR3 DNA: TGTGCCAGTAGTATAACGTACAGGGGGGGAGAAGAGACCCAGTACTTC.

This clonotype showed up many times. The genes are TRBV10-3 and TRBJ1-5; D unresolved. Germline V CDR1 and CDR2: ENHRY, SYGVKD. There are 15 residues in the CDR3. Deletions cut 6 bases from V and 1 base from J, with 13 bases between. The DNA of the CDR3 is TGTGCCATCAGAGGAGGTCTGGAAAGCAATCAGCCCCAGCATTTT. This gives the protein CAIRGGLESNQPQHF.

A note on this clonotype: A much larger clone differs from this one at a single base, so this may be a read error. This rearrangement joins TRBV6-1 to TRBJ2-7, with D possibly called TRBD1 or TRBD2 (5 bases each). CDR1 and CDR2 (germline): MNHNS, SASEGT. The CDR3 consists of 15 residues. The V gene lost 5 bases and the J gene lost 7 bases, with 21 bases spanning the gap. DNA for the CDR3: TGTGCCAGCAGTACCCGGGACGGGGAATTCAATGAGCAGTACTTC. Translating it yields CASSTRDGEFNEQYF.

This clonotype was seen repeatedly, ten times or more. The J gene is TRBJ1-3, the V gene TRBV6-5, with D uncertain. This CDR3 contains 15 residues. V was cut by 2 bases and J by 1 base, with 9 bases left in between. The germline V gene has CDR1 MNHEY and CDR2 SVGAGI. The CDR3 reads CASSYNRDSGNTIYF. The CDR3 DNA reads as TGTGCCAGCAGTTACAACAGAGATTCTGGAAACACCATATATTTT.

This clonotype was counted many times. The chain has TRBV20-1 and TRBJ2-2, with D possibly being TRBD2 (5 bases). Germline-derived CDR1 and CDR2 are DFQATT and SNEGSKA (reference sequence). CDR3 length equals 14 residues. Deletions cut 6 bases from V and 5 bases from J, with 16 bases between. For the CDR3, the DNA is TGCAGTGCACGTGACGGGATGGGTACCGGGGAGCTGTTTTTT. The encoded protein is CSARDGMGTGELFF.

In this sample, this clonotype turned up many times. The V gene is TRBV12-3 or TRBV12-4, the J gene TRBJ2-5; D may be TRBD1 or TRBD2 (5 bases each). The V end lost 4 bases, the J end lost 1 base, and 13 bases lay between the germline ends. This CDR3 spans 15 amino acids. The CDR3 reads CASSWGRDPQETQYF. The CDR3 bases are TGTGCCAGCAGTTGGGGCAGGGACCCCCAAGAGACCCAGTACTTC.

This clonotype appeared many times. This chain links TRBV7-9 with TRBJ2-1; 10 bases agree with TRBD2. V was pared by 1 base and J by 5 bases, with 2 bases of the junction left unmatched. CDR1 is SEHNR, CDR2 FQNEAQ, per germline (reference sequence). This CDR3 is built from 15 residues. CDR3 sequence reads: CASSLVLAGNNEQFF. CDR3 DNA sequence: TGTGCCAGCAGCTTAGTACTAGCGGGGAACAATGAGCAGTTCTTC.

For this clonotype: A much larger clone differs from this one at a single base, so this may be a read error. As DNA, the CDR3 is TGTGCCAGCAGCCAAGCAGGCTATGGCGACACCTTC. It is translated as CASSQAGYGDTF. This chain links TRBV4-2 with TRBJ1-2; D is unclear. Germline-derived CDR1 and CDR2 are LGHNA and YNFKEQ. The CDR3 consists of 12 residues.

There are a few counts of this clonotype. The chain combines TRBV12-3 or TRBV12-4 with TRBJ2-7, with TRBD2 matching 13 bases. This CDR3 spans 18 amino acids. V dropped 4 bases and J dropped 2; count of bases not matched to a gene: 11. DNA for the CDR3: TGTGCCAGCAGTTCCCGCACCCTACTAGCGGGAGGGACCTACGAGCAGTACTTC. Translation: CASSSRTLLAGGTYEQYF.

The chain combines TRBV27 with TRBJ2-7, with TRBD2 identical over 9 bases. CDR3 length: 14 residues. J gave up 0 bases and V 8 bases, and 5 bases lay outside the gene matches. Germline CDR1 MNHEY, CDR2 SMNVEV (reference sequence). The DNA of the CDR3 is TGTGCCAGCCGACTAGCGGTCAGCTCCTACGAGCAGTACTTC. This gives the protein CASRLAVSSYEQYF.